This TCR beta chain was identified during a study of control samples from healthy donors and cancer patients. The method was immunoSEQ multiplex PCR; TCRdb's version includes in-frame clones alone and lacks a portion of them. The sample yields 180,000 or so clones, just over 90% seen once. The sample consisted of blood. The receptor comes from a woman in her sixties or seventies in good health.

CDR3 sequence reads: CASSLGQRYYNEQFF. For the CDR3, the DNA is TGTGCCAGCAGCTTGGGCCAGCGGTACTACAATGAGCAGTTCTTC. The chain links TRBV5-6 to TRBJ2-1, with D possibly being TRBD2 (5 bases). The CDR3 is made up of 15 amino acids. Per the germline V gene, CDR1 is SGHDT and CDR2 is YYEEEE. Trimming pared 0 bases from V and 3 bases from J, leaving 10 bases between.